These 32 T cell receptor beta chains were sequenced from one sample in a study of vaccination effects on CD4 cells after COVID-19. No antigens are known for them. Only in-frame clones appear in the TCRdb table, and some are missing; sequencing was by immunoSEQ multiplex PCR. The sample holds about 30,000 clones, 65% to 75% seen once. With the ViraFEST assay, the study expanded antigen-specific CD4+ T cells using viral peptide pools, then sequenced them. Isolating CD4+ T cells followed about 11 days of culture. Two doses of either BNT162b2 or mRNA-1273 were given to each participant. The input for sequencing was CD4+ T cells from PBMCs cultured with HCoV-OC43 spike peptides, taken after COVID-19 vaccination. Subset noted: HCoV-OC43 spike overlapping peptide pool stimulation. These receptors were collected from a human donor who received a COVID-19 vaccine.

The genes are TRBV10-3 and TRBJ1-3; 7 bases are shared with TRBD1. Per the germline V gene, CDR1 is ENHRY and CDR2 is SYGVKD. This CDR3 is 20 amino acids long. V lost 4 bases and J lost 4; bases outside the gene matches: 22. CDR3 residues: CAISVPPGQRSGDRGNTIYF. The DNA of the CDR3 is TGTGCCATCAGTGTACCCCCGGGACAGCGATCGGGCGATCGGGGAAACACCATATATTTT.

This rearrangement joins TRBV6-5 to TRBJ1-4, with D perhaps TRBD1 (5 bases). The V end was cut by 0 bases, the J end by 6 bases, with 11 bases between. The germline V gene has CDR1 MNHEY and CDR2 SVGAGI. The CDR3 is 15 residues long. For the CDR3, the DNA is TGTGCCAGCAGTTACTCCGGGGGGAGGGATGAAAAACTGTTTTTT. Protein: CASSYSGGRDEKLFF.

This clone was detected once. The chain combines TRBV5-4 with TRBJ2-3; 15 positions match TRBD2. Germline V gene data show CDR1 as SGHNT and CDR2 as YYREEE (reference sequence). This CDR3 has 19 residues. Trimming at V came to 0 bases and at J to 1 base, leaving 6 bases not matched to a gene. The CDR3 sequence is CASSLGGLAGGMGTDTQYF. Written as DNA, the CDR3 is TGTGCCAGCAGCTTGGGGGGACTAGCGGGGGGAATGGGCACAGATACGCAGTATTTT.

V usage is TRBV5-6 and J usage is TRBJ2-3, with D maybe TRBD1 (6 bases). The V gene lost 0 bases and the J gene lost 0 bases, with 17 bases spanning the gap. The germline V gene has CDR1 SGHDT and CDR2 YYEEEE. The CDR3 length is 18 residues. CDR3 sequence reads: CASSLAPFDRSSTDTQYF. The CDR3 DNA reads as TGTGCCAGCAGCTTGGCCCCCTTCGACAGGTCTAGCACAGATACGCAGTATTTT.

This clone was counted only a few times. The DNA is left out, because the CDR3 cannot be placed on it with certainty; the CDR3 is given as TCRdb lists it. The V gene is TRBV18, the J gene TRBJ2-7; the D call in the table, TRBD1, was not verified against the DNA. The germline gives CDR1 KGHSH, CDR2 LQKENI. With termini counted, the CDR3 has 18 amino acids. The CDR3 loop is CASSEFFSLDRVTYEQYF.

This chain joins TRBV5-1 and TRBJ1-1; D is undetermined. CDR3 length: 15 amino acids. CDR1 and CDR2 (germline): SGHRS, YFSETQ. V lost 0 bases to trimming and J lost 0 bases, with 9 bases between them. In nucleotides, the CDR3 is TGCGCCAGCAGCTTGGACAGCCACTTGAACACTGAAGCTTTCTTT. Its protein is CASSLDSHLNTEAFF.

This clone was picked up a small number of times. The chain combines TRBV13 with TRBJ2-3; possibly TRBD1 for D (5 bases). The CDR3 totals 14 residues. Trimming cost V 3 bases and J 4 bases, with 11 bases left between them. Germline assignment: CDR1 PRHDT and CDR2 FYEKMQ (reference sequence). The CDR3 protein is CASSLVDTPDTQYF. The CDR3 DNA is TGTGCCAGCAGCTTGGTGGACACGCCAGATACGCAGTATTTT. Complete variable domain (other parts from reference TRBV13 and TRBJ2-3): AAGVIQSPRHLIKEKRETATLKCYPIPRHDTVYWYQQGPGQDPQFLISFYEKMQSDKGSIPDRFSAQQFSDYHSELNMSSLELGDSALYFCASSLVDTPDTQYFGPGTRLTVL.

CDR3 sequence reads: CAWSRDRAANNSPLHF. The DNA for the CDR3 is TGTGCCTGGAGCCGGGACAGGGCCGCTAATAATTCACCCCTCCACTTT. The chain joins TRBV30 to TRBJ1-6; 9 bases match TRBD1. Trimming removed 3 bases from V and 5 bases from J; junction bases left unmatched: 8. The CDR3 extends over 16 amino acids. Per the germline V gene, CDR1 is GTSNPN and CDR2 is SVGIG (reference sequence).

The rearrangement uses TRBV11-2 and TRBJ1-3, with 9 nucleotides matching TRBD1. V lost 5 bases, J lost 3 bases, and 11 bases stayed unmatched. The CDR3 sequence is 17 residues long. Germline V lookup: CDR1 SGHAT, CDR2 FQNNGV. This chain's CDR3 is CASSPTTGGLIGNTIYF. The CDR3, as DNA: TGTGCCAGCAGCCCGACGACAGGGGGATTAATTGGAAACACCATATATTTT.

The chain employs TRBV5-8 and TRBJ1-1; TRBD1 matches 11 bases. V shed 4 bases, J shed 6 bases, and the junction held 11 bases outside the gene matches. Germline V lookup: CDR1 SGHTS, CDR2 YDEGEE. The CDR3 loop spans 16 amino acids. CDR3 protein: CASSTRIGQGASEAFF. The DNA for the CDR3 is TGTGCCAGCAGCACCCGAATCGGACAGGGGGCATCTGAAGCTTTCTTT.

The chain recombines TRBV5-6 with TRBJ2-3; D remains unclear. The V end was cut by 2 bases, the J end by 3 bases, with 7 bases between. The CDR3 spans 13 residues. CDR1 and CDR2 from the germline V gene are SGHDT and YYEEEE. The CDR3 bases are TGTGCCAGCAGCTTTCCGGGTACAGATACGCAGTATTTT. It translates to CASSFPGTDTQYF.

The chain has TRBV19 and TRBJ2-3, with 14 nucleotides matching TRBD2. Per the germline V gene, CDR1 is LNHDA and CDR2 is SQIVND (reference sequence). The junction had 3 bases not matched to a gene; V was cut back by 6 bases and J by 1 base. The length of the CDR3 is 16 residues. For the CDR3, the DNA is TGTGCCAGTAGCGGGACTAGCGGGAGTGGCACAGATACGCAGTATTTT. Amino acid sequence: CASSGTSGSGTDTQYF.

The chain uses TRBV5-1 and TRBJ1-2; D gene uncertain. V lost 4 bases and J lost 8, with 18 bases in between. The germline V gene has CDR1 SGHRS and CDR2 YFSETQ. This CDR3 region has 14 residues. The CDR3 loop reads CASSNGGRDVGYTF. In DNA form, the CDR3 reads TGCGCCAGCAGCAATGGCGGGCGAGACGTGGGCTACACCTTC.

The chain joins TRBV6-6 to TRBJ1-3; D is ambiguous. The CDR3 totals 15 residues. From germline, CDR1 is MNHNY and CDR2 SVGAGI (reference sequence). The V gene lost 5 bases and the J gene lost 4 bases, with 15 bases spanning the gap. DNA of the CDR3: TGTGCCAGCAGTCCTACCTCGGGGTTGGGAAACACCATATATTTT. Encoded protein: CASSPTSGLGNTIYF.

The table lists this clone with a few counts. The chain combines TRBV9 with TRBJ2-2; D unresolved. This CDR3 region has 14 residues. The V end was cut by 0 bases, the J end by 4 bases, with 7 bases between. Germline-derived CDR1 and CDR2 are SGDLS and YYNGEE. The CDR3: CASSVVDVTGELFF. CDR3 nucleotide sequence: TGTGCCAGCAGCGTAGTCGACGTCACCGGGGAGCTGTTTTTT.

This rearrangement joins TRBV7-9 to TRBJ2-5; D remains ambiguous. V gave up 2 bases and J gave up 3 bases, with 4 bases separating them. Germline V lookup: CDR1 SEHNR, CDR2 FQNEAQ (reference sequence). CDR3 length: 12 residues. As DNA, the CDR3 is TGTGCCAGCAGCTTACAGGAAGAGACCCAGTACTTC. Residues: CASSLQEETQYF.

The rearrangement joins TRBV5-1 to TRBJ1-4; 8 bases fit TRBD1. CDR1 is SGHRS, CDR2 YFSETQ, per germline. This CDR3 has 15 residues. V gave up 4 bases and J gave up 7 bases; unmatched junction bases: 9. The CDR3 nucleotides are TGCGCCAGCAGCATGCAACAGGGGGTTCGTGAAAAACTGTTTTTT. This gives the protein CASSMQQGVREKLFF.

The V gene is TRBV7-2, the J gene TRBJ2-7; TRBD2 aligns across 11 bases. There are 15 residues in the CDR3. Germline V gene sequence: CDR1 SGHTA, CDR2 FQGNSA. The junction had 5 bases not matched to a gene; V was cut back by 5 bases and J by 2 bases. CDR3 sequence: CASSPGLAGAYEQYF. CDR3 DNA: TGTGCCAGCAGCCCCGGACTAGCGGGTGCCTACGAGCAGTACTTC. Drawing the rest from reference TRBV7-2 and TRBJ2-7, the complete variable domain is GAGVSQSPSNKVTEKGKDVELRCDPISGHTALYWYRQSLGQGLEFLIYFQGNSAPDKSGLPSDRFSAERTGGSVSTLTIQRTQQEDSAVYLCASSPGLAGAYEQYFGPGTRLTVT.

The chain recombines TRBV3-1 (or the pseudogene TRBV3-2) with TRBJ1-1, with unresolved D. The CDR3 runs 14 residues. The V end lost 4 bases, the J end lost 6 bases, and 15 bases lay between the germline ends. Germline V gene sequence: CDR1 LGHDT, CDR2 YNNKEL (reference sequence). The CDR3 sequence: CASSPSASQSEAFF. The CDR3 DNA is TGTGCCAGCAGCCCCTCCGCTAGTCAGTCTGAAGCTTTCTTT.

This clone showed up just a few times. The CDR3 loop is CASSLARDTYNEQFF. The CDR3 DNA reads as TGTGCCAGCAGCTTAGCGCGGGACACATACAATGAGCAGTTCTTC. This chain links TRBV7-7 with TRBJ2-1; D is possibly TRBD1 or TRBD2 (6 bases each). Per the germline V gene, CDR1 is SSHAT and CDR2 is FNYEAQ (reference sequence). The V gene lost 0 bases and the J gene lost 4 bases, with 10 bases spanning the gap. This CDR3 region has 15 residues.

The gene calls are TRBV2 and TRBJ1-4; the match to TRBD1 covers 7 bases. The germline V gene has CDR1 SNHLY and CDR2 FYNNEI. This CDR3 has 13 amino acids. With 8 bases clipped from V and 4 bases from J, the junction kept 4 bases outside the gene matches. This CDR3 is CASAGTVNEKLFF. The DNA for the CDR3 is TGTGCCAGCGCCGGGACAGTTAATGAAAAACTGTTTTTT. The full variable domain, in which reference TRBV2 and TRBJ1-4 provide the parts outside the CDR3, is EPEVTQTPSHQVTQMGQEVILRCVPISNHLYFYWYRQILGQKVEFLVSFYNNEISEKSEIFDDQFSVERPDGSNFTLKIRSTKLEDSAMYFCASAGTVNEKLFFGSGTQLSVL.

This chain connects TRBV6-6 to TRBJ1-5; D remains ambiguous. V was shortened by 2 bases and J by 3 bases, with 5 bases between the two germline ends. CDR1 and CDR2 (germline): MNHNY, SVGAGI (reference sequence). This CDR3 region has 13 residues. The CDR3 sequence: CASSYDLNQPQHF. The CDR3 nucleotides read TGTGCCAGCAGTTACGACCTCAATCAGCCCCAGCATTTT.

The chain is built from TRBV6-5 and TRBJ1-2, with TRBD1 matching over 7 bases. Germline V gene data show CDR1 as MNHEY and CDR2 as SVGAGI. The CDR3 runs 13 residues. The ends lost 5 bases at V and 8 bases at J; junction bases unmatched: 8. For the CDR3, the DNA is TGTGCCAGCAGTCCCCAGGGGGAGAGAGGCTACACCTTC. Translating gives CASSPQGERGYTF.

This chain joins TRBV29-1 and TRBJ2-7; possibly TRBD1 or TRBD2 for D (5 bases each). CDR1 is SQVTM, CDR2 ANQGSEA, per germline. V was clipped by 5 bases and J by 3 bases, with 17 bases between them. The CDR3 has 14 residues. CDR3 in DNA: TGCAGCGTTTTGTCGAGGCAGGGAGTCTACGAGCAGTACTTC. Translating gives CSVLSRQGVYEQYF.

The genes are TRBV5-6 and TRBJ2-5, with 7 bases lining up with TRBD1. V shed 4 bases and J 2 bases; nucleotides not matched to a gene: 8. Germline V lookup: CDR1 SGHDT, CDR2 YYEEEE. The CDR3 has 15 residues. CDR3 sequence (DNA): TGTGCCAGCAGCCGTCTAGGGACAGTTCAAGAGACCCAGTACTTC. Encoded protein: CASSRLGTVQETQYF. Looking up the rest from reference TRBV5-6 and TRBJ2-5 gives the full variable domain: DAGVTQSPTHLIKTRGQQVTLRCSPKSGHDTVSWYQQALGQGPQFIFQYYEEEERQRGNFPDRFSGHQFPNYSSELNVNALLLGDSALYLCASSRLGTVQETQYFGPGTRLLVL.

As regards this clone: The junction does not match germline at one end; this may be a read error. The chain combines TRBV5-1 with TRBJ2-1; 10 nucleotides align to TRBD2. CDR1 is SGHRS and CDR2 is YFSETQ in the germline V gene. The CDR3 covers 13 residues. The CDR3 DNA reads as TGCGCCAGCAGCCCCGATATGGGACTAGCGAGGGTCTTC. Its translation is CASSPDMGLARVF.

The chain recombines TRBV3-1 (or the pseudogene TRBV3-2) with TRBJ1-4; the match to TRBD1 covers 7 bases. The CDR3 length is 14 residues. Germline V gene sequence: CDR1 LGHDT, CDR2 YNNKEL (reference sequence). J lost 4 bases, V lost 2 bases, and 1 base had no gene match. The CDR3 region is CASSQNRGNEKLFF. The CDR3 nucleotides read TGTGCCAGCAGCCAAAACAGGGGTAATGAAAAACTGTTTTTT.

The CDR3 DNA sequence: TGTGCCAGCAGTACGACAGGGGCGGCTGAAGCTTTCTTT. This translates into CASSTTGAAEAFF. V gene TRBV12-3 or TRBV12-4 combines with J gene TRBJ1-1; 8 bases align to TRBD1. There are 13 residues in the CDR3. Trimming removed 5 bases from V and 6 bases from J; junction bases left unmatched: 5.

The chain couples TRBV5-1 to TRBJ2-2; the D gene could be TRBD1 or TRBD2 (5 bases each). The CDR3 is made up of 17 amino acids. CDR1 and CDR2 from the germline V gene are SGHRS and YFSETQ. V gave up 2 bases and J gave up 5 bases, with 19 bases separating them. In nucleotides, the CDR3 is TGCGCCAGCAGCTTCGGGACGGACAAGAGAGGGACCGGGGAGCTGTTTTTT. Protein sequence: CASSFGTDKRGTGELFF.

The chain has TRBV15 and TRBJ2-7; no firm D call. The V end lost 1 base, the J end lost 0 bases, and 10 bases lay between the germline ends. Germline V CDR1 and CDR2: LNHNV, YYDKDF (reference sequence). This CDR3 is built from 15 residues. In nucleotides, the CDR3 is TGTGCCACCAGCAGAGGCTTTCAGAGCTCCTACGAGCAGTACTTC. Translating it yields CATSRGFQSSYEQYF.

This clone appeared a single time. This chain joins TRBV18 and TRBJ2-1; perhaps D is TRBD1 or TRBD2 (6 bases each). This CDR3 is built from 15 residues. From germline, CDR1 is KGHSH and CDR2 LQKENI. Trimming pared 3 bases from V and 3 bases from J, leaving 12 bases between. The CDR3 DNA follows: TGTGCCAGCTCACCCCAGAGGGGGGACTACAATGAGCAGTTCTTC. Amino acids: CASSPQRGDYNEQFF.

The chain joins TRBV28 to TRBJ2-7, with 7 bases aligning to TRBD2. CDR1 is MDHEN and CDR2 is SYDVKM in the germline V gene. V was clipped by 4 bases and J by 0 bases; unmatched bases: 6. The CDR3 length is 15 residues. The CDR3 reads CASSSPTSPSYEQYF. Written as DNA, the CDR3 is TGTGCCAGCAGTTCCCCGACTAGCCCCTCCTACGAGCAGTACTTC.